The T cell receptor beta chain described here comes from a study of T-cell memory formation after mild COVID-19. Germline assignment: CDR1 LNHNV and CDR2 YYDKDF (reference sequence). Trimming cost V 5 bases and J 7 bases, with 8 bases left between them. This CDR3 spans 11 amino acids. Whole-study findings and limits: Pre-infection memory contained some responding clones, which suggested that cross-reactive memory had joined.

TCRdb re-analysed the 5' RACE reads in MiXCR, keeping a single row per CDR3 protein. Of tens of thousands of distinct CDR3 sequences detected, about 15% appear once; the ten largest clones hold roughly a third. This clonotype came up a few times. Its specificity is not known. This receptor was obtained from an adult woman who had mild COVID-19 (a few samples of this study predate the infection). Cell type and time point are not known. The chain recombines TRBV15 with TRBJ1-2; perhaps TRBD1 as D (5 bases). Specimen: PBMCs or a T cell subset sorted from them (not recorded which). In DNA, the CDR3 is TGTGCCACCAGCTCTGGGGCTGGCTACACCTTC. Protein sequence: CATSSGAGYTF.